The 27 T cell receptor beta chains in this list originate from one sample, sequenced in a study of T cells in Graves' hyperthyroidism and ophthalmopathy. RNA transcripts provided the source from which TCR beta CDR3 regions were amplified. TCR CDR3 regions were first amplified by RT-PCR with HTBI primers. TCRdb reanalysed the multiplex PCR reads using MiXCR and keeps one entry per CDR3 protein. The sample lists approximately 570,000 distinct CDR3 sequences, just under 20% seen once, with 40% to 50% in the top ten. Source material: blood. The source of these receptors is a man aged 40-50 years with Graves' ophthalmopathy.

The chain has TRBV6-2 or TRBV6-3 and TRBJ2-6, with D maybe TRBD1 (6 bases). CDR3 size: 16 residues. Trimming left V 6 bases short and J 0 bases short, with 12 bases between. Per the germline V gene, CDR1 is MNHEY and CDR2 is SVGEGT. In nucleotides, the CDR3 is TGTGCCAGCAGACCTAAACAGGGCTCTGGGGCCAACGTCCTGACTTTC. Amino acid sequence: CASRPKQGSGANVLTF.

J is TRBJ1-6 and V is TRBV12-3 or TRBV12-4; D is ambiguous. The CDR3 sequence is 17 residues long. The V gene lost 5 bases and the J gene lost 0 bases, with 14 bases spanning the gap. The CDR3: CASSLTGGSSYNSPLHF. The CDR3 region has the DNA TGTGCCAGCAGTCTCACGGGCGGAAGCTCCTATAATTCACCCCTCCACTTT.

This clonotype came up many times. The rearrangement joins TRBV2 to TRBJ2-2, with D perhaps TRBD2 (5 bases). The CDR3 has 14 amino acids. Germline assignment: CDR1 SNHLY and CDR2 FYNNEI. With 11 bases removed from V and 4 bases from J, the gap between germline ends came to 17 bases. The CDR3 protein is CALLMVGSTGELFF. CDR3 sequence (DNA): TGTGCCCTCCTAATGGTAGGGAGCACCGGGGAGCTGTTTTTT.

The V gene is TRBV5-8, the J gene TRBJ2-2, with D tentatively TRBD2 (5 bases). CDR3 size: 15 residues. The V and J ends lost 6 bases and 1 base respectively, with 13 bases between them. Germline V CDR1 and CDR2: SGHTS, YDEGEE. CDR3 sequence: CASKRFGENTGELFF. The DNA for the CDR3 is TGTGCCAGCAAGCGGTTCGGGGAGAACACCGGGGAGCTGTTTTTT.

The genes are TRBV12-3 or TRBV12-4 and TRBJ1-5; D is uncertain. Trimming took off 4 bases at V and 6 bases at J, with 7 bases between the two ends. The CDR3 consists of 12 residues. This CDR3 is CASSYIIQPQHF. CDR3 bases: TGTGCCAGCAGTTACATAATTCAGCCCCAGCATTTT.

This clonotype came up a few times. This sequence joins TRBV18 and TRBJ2-7; 15 positions match TRBD2. Germline CDR1 KGHSH, CDR2 LQKENI. The J segment lost 4 bases and the V segment lost 2 bases, leaving 6 bases of the junction unmatched. CDR3 length: 17 residues. As DNA, the CDR3 is TGTGCCAGCTCACCAACGGGACTAGCGGGAGGCCTTTACGAGCAGTACTTC. Residues: CASSPTGLAGGLYEQYF.

As for this clonotype: It may be a read error: a sequence one base away is much more abundant. The V gene is TRBV2, the J gene TRBJ2-1; D is uncertain. From germline, CDR1 is SNHLY and CDR2 FYNNEI. The CDR3 is made up of 14 amino acids. Trimming took 4 bases from V and 8 from J, leaving 15 bases between them. CDR3 DNA sequence: TGTGCCAGCAGTGGGGATCCCACCGCCCATGAGCAGTTCTTC. This encodes CASSGDPTAHEQFF.

The rearrangement uses TRBV28 and TRBJ2-2, with 8 positions matching TRBD1. Losses at the gene ends were 1 base for V and 6 bases for J; bases not matched to a gene: 4. The CDR3 spans 15 residues. In germline, CDR1 is MDHEN, CDR2 SYDVKM. The DNA of the CDR3 is TGTGCCAGCAGTTTATCCTCGACAGGGGCCGGGGAGCTGTTTTTT. Translating gives CASSLSSTGAGELFF.

The V and J genes are TRBV29-1 and TRBJ2-5, with a weak D call TRBD2 (5 bases). This CDR3 spans 13 amino acids. Per germline, CDR1 SQVTM and CDR2 ANQGSEA. V lost 4 bases and J lost 5, with 14 bases in between. This chain's CDR3 is CSVVGGYGETQYF. The CDR3 bases are TGCAGCGTTGTTGGCGGGTACGGGGAGACCCAGTACTTC.

This clonotype was counted only a few times. The rearrangement joins TRBV7-9 to TRBJ2-5, with no clear D. V was clipped by 2 bases and J by 5 bases, with 18 bases between them. The CDR3 loop spans 16 amino acids. Germline CDR1 is SEHNR and CDR2 is FQNEAQ (reference sequence). The CDR3 loop reads CASSLKPPMSGETQYF. CDR3 nucleotide sequence: TGTGCCAGCAGCTTAAAGCCACCAATGTCCGGGGAGACCCAGTACTTC.

The chain links TRBV6-1 to TRBJ1-5; no firm D call. The V end lost 6 bases, the J end lost 8 bases, and 11 bases lay between the germline ends. CDR3 size: 12 residues. Germline CDR1 reads MNHNS; CDR2 reads SASEGT. The CDR3 is CASRKGSEPQHF. The DNA for the CDR3 is TGTGCCAGCAGGAAAGGAAGTGAGCCCCAGCATTTT.

This clonotype was counted a few times. The chain joins TRBV2 to TRBJ1-2; D is ambiguous. The V gene's germline CDR1 is SNHLY and CDR2 FYNNEI. The ends were cut back, 2 bases at V and 4 bases at J, with 14 bases in the middle. The CDR3 length is 15 residues. The CDR3 sequence is CASSESKGGGYGYTF. CDR3 DNA sequence: TGTGCCAGCAGTGAATCGAAGGGAGGTGGCTATGGCTACACCTTC. The full variable domain, with the rest looked up from reference TRBV2 and TRBJ1-2, is EPEVTQTPSHQVTQMGQEVILRCVPISNHLYFYWYRQILGQKVEFLVSFYNNEISEKSEIFDDQFSVERPDGSNFTLKIRSTKLEDSAMYFCASSESKGGGYGYTFGSGTRLTVV.

The rearrangement uses TRBV3-1 and TRBJ2-7; D may be TRBD1 (6 bases). Germline values: CDR1 LGHDT, CDR2 YNNKEL (reference sequence). The V end was cut by 6 bases, the J end by 3 bases, with 12 bases between. The CDR3 is made up of 13 amino acids. DNA of the CDR3: TGTGCCAGCAGTTCTGGACAGCACTACGAGCAGTACTTC. This translates into CASSSGQHYEQYF.

This chain connects TRBV28 to TRBJ2-7; D gene uncertain. Germline V gene data show CDR1 as MDHEN and CDR2 as SYDVKM. The CDR3 totals 10 residues. The V end was cut by 8 bases, the J end by 2 bases, with 4 bases between. CDR3 sequence reads: CASGTYEQYF. CDR3 bases: TGTGCCAGCGGCACCTACGAGCAGTACTTC.

This clonotype was counted many times. Compared with germline, one end of the junction differs, possibly owing to a read error. The chain is built from TRBV5-1 and TRBJ2-5; D may correspond to TRBD1 or TRBD2 (5 bases each). The CDR3 covers 14 residues. The germline gives CDR1 SGHRS, CDR2 YFSETQ. CDR3 nucleotide sequence: TGTGCCAGCAGTTTTCCGGGACGGCAAGAGACCCAGTACTTC. It encodes CASSFPGRQETQYF.

The gene calls are TRBV5-4 and TRBJ2-5, with D hard to call. Germline V lookup: CDR1 SGHNT, CDR2 YYREEE (reference sequence). The CDR3 covers 13 residues. V was trimmed by 3 bases and J by 6 bases, leaving 12 bases between them. The CDR3 sequence: CASSSFRLQTQYF. The DNA of the CDR3 is TGTGCCAGCAGCTCCTTTCGTTTGCAGACCCAGTACTTC.

This chain uses TRBV5-1 with TRBJ2-7, with TRBD1 matching 9 bases. The CDR3 runs to 14 residues. Trimming cost V 4 bases and J 2 bases; bases outside gene matches: 4. Germline CDR1 is SGHRS and CDR2 is YFSETQ. The CDR3 loop is CASSTGQGAYEQYF. Written as DNA, the CDR3 is TGCGCCAGCAGCACGGGACAGGGAGCCTACGAGCAGTACTTC.

This clonotype was observed a handful of times. The chain has TRBV20-1 and TRBJ2-5, with 10 nucleotides matching TRBD2. The CDR3 sequence is 14 residues long. Per the germline V gene, CDR1 is DFQATT and CDR2 is SNEGSKA (reference sequence). The trim removed 4 bases at V and 2 bases at J, leaving 4 bases unmatched. CDR3 DNA: TGCAGTGCTATGCCACTAGCGGGACAAGAGACCCAGTACTTC. Its translation: CSAMPLAGQETQYF.

Many counts were recorded for this clonotype. The chain uses TRBV6-1 and TRBJ2-5; TRBD2 agrees at 11 bases. Germline V CDR1 and CDR2: MNHNS, SASEGT. The CDR3 covers 17 residues. Trimming cost V 1 base and J 2 bases; bases outside gene matches: 6. CDR3 bases: TGTGCCAGCAGTGAAGTAGGACTAGCGGGTCCACAAGAGACCCAGTACTTC. Protein sequence: CASSEVGLAGPQETQYF.

Ten or more counts support this clonotype. The V and J genes are TRBV2 and TRBJ2-2; perhaps TRBD1 as D (5 bases). The germline V and J ends were trimmed by 2 bases and 1 base, with 5 bases remaining between them. CDR1 is SNHLY and CDR2 is FYNNEI in the germline V gene. This CDR3 contains 14 residues. CDR3 protein: CASSEQGNTGELFF. The DNA of the CDR3 is TGTGCCAGCAGTGAACAGGGGAACACCGGGGAGCTGTTTTTT.

The chain uses TRBV7-2 and TRBJ1-2; TRBD1 is a possible D gene (5 bases). The length of the CDR3 is 14 residues. In germline, CDR1 is SGHTA, CDR2 FQGNSA. V lost 4 bases and J lost 6, with 15 bases in between. CDR3 DNA sequence: TGTGCCAGCAGCTCGGGACTAGTGGGCCATGGCTACACCTTC. It is translated as CASSSGLVGHGYTF.

In this sample, this clonotype turned up once. This sequence may be a read error, since a much larger clone differs from it by one base. The chain uses TRBV11-1 and TRBJ2-7, with 11 bases that match TRBD2. The CDR3 is made up of 16 amino acids. Germline CDR1 is SGHAT and CDR2 is FQDESV (reference sequence). V lost 2 bases to trimming and J lost 2 bases; unmatched junction nucleotides: 5. CDR3 loop: CASSLSLAGGPYEQYF. The DNA for the CDR3 is TGTGCCAGCAGCTTATCGCTAGCGGGAGGCCCCTACGAGCAGTACTTC. Supplemented by reference TRBV11-1 and TRBJ2-7, the full variable domain reads EAEVAQSPRYKITEKSQAVAFWCDPISGHATLYWYRQILGQGPELLVQFQDESVVDDSQLPKDRFSAERLKGVDSTLKIQPAELGDSAMYLCASSLSLAGGPYEQYFGPGTRLTVT.

In this sample, this clonotype turned up many times. This chain connects TRBV2 to TRBJ2-1; the D gene is possibly TRBD2 (6 bases). The CDR3 consists of 13 residues. The germline V gene has CDR1 SNHLY and CDR2 FYNNEI. V lost 6 bases and J 5 bases, leaving 11 bases between the germline ends. In nucleotides, the CDR3 is TGTGCCAGCAGCCGGGACTTGCACAATGAGCAGTTCTTC. Residues: CASSRDLHNEQFF. Based on the CDR3 plus reference TRBV2 and TRBJ2-1, the full variable domain is EPEVTQTPSHQVTQMGQEVILRCVPISNHLYFYWYRQILGQKVEFLVSFYNNEISEKSEIFDDQFSVERPDGSNFTLKIRSTKLEDSAMYFCASSRDLHNEQFFGPGTRLTVL.

This clonotype appeared once. V gene TRBV2 combines with J gene TRBJ1-1; 8 bases line up with TRBD1. With V trimmed by 7 bases and J by 0 bases, 7 bases remained unmatched. CDR1 and CDR2 (germline): SNHLY, FYNNEI. The CDR3 is 15 residues long. CDR3: CASTRQGRVNTEAFF. CDR3 DNA sequence: TGTGCCAGCACCCGACAGGGGCGAGTGAACACTGAAGCTTTCTTT.

This clonotype was detected many times. The chain links TRBV12-3 or TRBV12-4 to TRBJ2-7; weak D call: TRBD1 (5 bases). V was pared by 2 bases and J by 6 bases, with 11 bases between. The CDR3 consists of 13 residues. CDR3 residues: CASSLRQGAEQYF. In nucleotides, the CDR3 is TGTGCCAGCAGTTTAAGGCAGGGCGCCGAGCAGTACTTC.

This clonotype was seen repeatedly, ten times or more. The chain couples TRBV20-1 to TRBJ2-7; D assignment may be TRBD1 or TRBD2 (5 bases each). Germline CDR1 DFQATT, CDR2 SNEGSKA (reference sequence). V lost 2 bases to trimming and J lost 0 bases, with 20 bases between them. There are 17 residues in the CDR3. The CDR3 loop reads CSARIPPVGVVSYEQYF. In nucleotides, the CDR3 is TGCAGTGCTAGAATCCCCCCCGTGGGGGTGGTCTCCTACGAGCAGTACTTC.

This clonotype was observed many times. The chain joins TRBV27 to TRBJ2-1; no clear D. This CDR3 region has 14 residues. The germline V and J ends were trimmed by 4 bases and 7 bases, with 14 bases remaining between them. The germline gives CDR1 MNHEY, CDR2 SMNVEV (reference sequence). The CDR3 protein is CASSSLLRSNEQFF. The CDR3 DNA reads TGTGCCAGCAGTTCCCTGCTTCGAAGTAATGAGCAGTTCTTC.